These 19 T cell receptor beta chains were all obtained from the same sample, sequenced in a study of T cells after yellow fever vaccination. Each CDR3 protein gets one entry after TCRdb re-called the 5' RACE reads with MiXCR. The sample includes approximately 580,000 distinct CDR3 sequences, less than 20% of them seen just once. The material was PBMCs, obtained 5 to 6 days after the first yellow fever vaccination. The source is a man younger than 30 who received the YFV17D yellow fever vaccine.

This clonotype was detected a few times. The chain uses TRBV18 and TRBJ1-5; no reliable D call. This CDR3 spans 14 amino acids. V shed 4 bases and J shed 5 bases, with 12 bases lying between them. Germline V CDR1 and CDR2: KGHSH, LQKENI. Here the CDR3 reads CASSLDGSYQPQHF. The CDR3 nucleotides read TGTGCCAGCTCACTTGACGGCTCGTATCAGCCCCAGCATTTT.

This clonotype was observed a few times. The CDR3 here is CASKYGGAETQYF. The CDR3 DNA sequence: TGTGCCAGCAAGTACGGGGGCGCGGAGACCCAGTACTTC. The rearrangement joins TRBV7-2 to TRBJ2-5, with D perhaps assigned TRBD1 or TRBD2 (6 bases each). Germline-derived CDR1 and CDR2 are SGHTA and FQGNSA. Trimming stripped 7 bases from V and 5 bases from J, with 14 bases between. The CDR3 is made up of 13 amino acids.

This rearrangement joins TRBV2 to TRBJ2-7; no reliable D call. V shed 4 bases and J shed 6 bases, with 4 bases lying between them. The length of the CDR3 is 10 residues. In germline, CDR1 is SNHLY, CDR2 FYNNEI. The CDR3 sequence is CASSAGEQYV. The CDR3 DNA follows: TGTGCCAGCAGTGCAGGCGAGCAGTACGTC.

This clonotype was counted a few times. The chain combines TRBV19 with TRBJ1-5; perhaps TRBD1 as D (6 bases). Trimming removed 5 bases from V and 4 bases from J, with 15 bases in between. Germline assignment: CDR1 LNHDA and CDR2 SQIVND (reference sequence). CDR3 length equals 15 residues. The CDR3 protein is CASSWTADPNQPQHF. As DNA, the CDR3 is TGTGCCAGTAGTTGGACAGCCGACCCTAATCAGCCCCAGCATTTT.

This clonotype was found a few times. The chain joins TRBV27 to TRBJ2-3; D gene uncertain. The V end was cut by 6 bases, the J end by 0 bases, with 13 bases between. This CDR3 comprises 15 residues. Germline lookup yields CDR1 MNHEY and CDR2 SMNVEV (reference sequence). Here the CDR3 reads CASSPSKASTDTQYF. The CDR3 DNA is TGTGCCAGCAGCCCCTCGAAGGCCAGCACAGATACGCAGTATTTT.

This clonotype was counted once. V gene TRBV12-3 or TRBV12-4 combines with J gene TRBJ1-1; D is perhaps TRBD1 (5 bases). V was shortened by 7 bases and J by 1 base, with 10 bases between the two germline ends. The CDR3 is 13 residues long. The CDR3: CASTVGGNTEAFF. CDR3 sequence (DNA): TGTGCCAGCACGGTCGGGGGGAACACTGAAGCTTTCTTT.

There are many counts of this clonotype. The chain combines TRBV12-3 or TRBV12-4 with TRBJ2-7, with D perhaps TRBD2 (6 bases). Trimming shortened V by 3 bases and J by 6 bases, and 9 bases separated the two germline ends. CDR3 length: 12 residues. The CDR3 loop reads CASSLTRSEQYF. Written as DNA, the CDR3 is TGTGCCAGCAGTTTGACTAGGAGCGAGCAGTACTTC.

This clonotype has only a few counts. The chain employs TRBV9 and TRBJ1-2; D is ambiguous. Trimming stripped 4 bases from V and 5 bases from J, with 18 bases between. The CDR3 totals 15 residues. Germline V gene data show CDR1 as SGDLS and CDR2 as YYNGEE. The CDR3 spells CASSPRIYPEYGYTF. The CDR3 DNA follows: TGTGCCAGCAGCCCCCGAATTTATCCCGAGTATGGCTACACCTTC.

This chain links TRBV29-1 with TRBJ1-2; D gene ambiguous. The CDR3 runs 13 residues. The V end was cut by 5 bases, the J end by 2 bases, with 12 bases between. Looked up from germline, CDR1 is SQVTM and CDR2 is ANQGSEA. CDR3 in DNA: TGCAGCGTTTCGCACATTTTAAACTATGGCTACACCTTC. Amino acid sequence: CSVSHILNYGYTF.

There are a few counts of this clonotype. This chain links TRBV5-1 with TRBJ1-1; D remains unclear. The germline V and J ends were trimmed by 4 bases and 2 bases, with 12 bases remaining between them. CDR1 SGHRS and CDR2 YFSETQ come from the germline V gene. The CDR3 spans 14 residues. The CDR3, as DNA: TGCGCCAGCAGCATAACAGCAGGAAACACTGAAGCTTTCTTT. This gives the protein CASSITAGNTEAFF. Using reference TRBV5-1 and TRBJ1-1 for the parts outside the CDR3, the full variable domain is KAGVTQTPRYLIKTRGQQVTLSCSPISGHRSVSWYQQTPGQGLQFLFEYFSETQRNKGNFPGRFSGRQFSNSRSEMNVSTLELGDSALYLCASSITAGNTEAFFGQGTRLTVV.

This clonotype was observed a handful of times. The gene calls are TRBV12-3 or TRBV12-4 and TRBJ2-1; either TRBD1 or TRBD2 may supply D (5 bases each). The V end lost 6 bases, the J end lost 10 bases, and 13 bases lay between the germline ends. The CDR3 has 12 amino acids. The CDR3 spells CASRGAWGEQFF. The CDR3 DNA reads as TGTGCCAGCAGGGGAGCTTGGGGGGAGCAGTTCTTC.

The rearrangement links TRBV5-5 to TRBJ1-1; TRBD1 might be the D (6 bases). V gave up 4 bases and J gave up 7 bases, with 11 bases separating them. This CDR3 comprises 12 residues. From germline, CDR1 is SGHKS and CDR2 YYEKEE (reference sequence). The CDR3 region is CASSETGGEAFF. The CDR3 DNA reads TGTGCCAGCAGCGAGACAGGTGGTGAAGCTTTCTTT.

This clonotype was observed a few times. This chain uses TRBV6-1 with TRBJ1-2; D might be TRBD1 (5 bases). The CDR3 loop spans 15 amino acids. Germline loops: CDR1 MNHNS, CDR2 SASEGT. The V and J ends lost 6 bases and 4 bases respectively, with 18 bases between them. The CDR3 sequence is CASSILSGDGYGYTF. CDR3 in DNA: TGTGCCAGCAGCATTCTCTCGGGGGACGGCTATGGCTACACCTTC.

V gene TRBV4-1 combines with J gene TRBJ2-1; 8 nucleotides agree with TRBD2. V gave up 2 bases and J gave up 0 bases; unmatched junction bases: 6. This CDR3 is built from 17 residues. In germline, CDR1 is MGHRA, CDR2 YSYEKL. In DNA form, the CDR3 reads TGCGCCAGCAGCCAATGGGTAGCGGGGAGCTCCTACAATGAGCAGTTCTTC. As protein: CASSQWVAGSSYNEQFF.

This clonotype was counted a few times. This CDR3 reads CASSLFQGMNTEAFF. The CDR3 DNA is TGTGCCAGCAGCCTCTTCCAGGGGATGAACACTGAAGCTTTCTTT. The V and J genes are TRBV14 and TRBJ1-1; D possibly corresponds to TRBD1 (6 bases). This CDR3 comprises 15 residues. V gave up 4 bases and J gave up 0 bases, with 12 bases separating them. Germline loops: CDR1 SGHDN, CDR2 FVKESK.

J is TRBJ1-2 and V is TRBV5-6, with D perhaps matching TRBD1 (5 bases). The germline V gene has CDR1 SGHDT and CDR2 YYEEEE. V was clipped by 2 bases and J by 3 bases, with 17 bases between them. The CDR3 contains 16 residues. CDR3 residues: CASSFWDGGPYYGYTF. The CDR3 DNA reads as TGTGCCAGCAGCTTCTGGGACGGCGGCCCGTACTATGGCTACACCTTC.

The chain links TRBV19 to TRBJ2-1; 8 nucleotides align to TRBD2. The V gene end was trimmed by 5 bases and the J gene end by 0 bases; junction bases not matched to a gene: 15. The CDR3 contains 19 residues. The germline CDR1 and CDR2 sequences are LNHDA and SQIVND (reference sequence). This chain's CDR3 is CASSSGGPDSILSYNEQFF. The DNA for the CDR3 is TGTGCCAGTAGTTCGGGGGGGCCCGACAGCATCCTCTCCTACAATGAGCAGTTCTTC.

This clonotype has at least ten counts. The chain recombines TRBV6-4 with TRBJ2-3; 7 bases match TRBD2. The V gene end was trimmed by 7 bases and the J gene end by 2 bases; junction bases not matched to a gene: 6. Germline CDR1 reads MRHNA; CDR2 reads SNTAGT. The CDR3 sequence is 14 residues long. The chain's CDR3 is CASKRGEHTDTQYF. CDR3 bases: TGTGCCAGCAAACGGGGGGAACACACAGATACGCAGTATTTT.

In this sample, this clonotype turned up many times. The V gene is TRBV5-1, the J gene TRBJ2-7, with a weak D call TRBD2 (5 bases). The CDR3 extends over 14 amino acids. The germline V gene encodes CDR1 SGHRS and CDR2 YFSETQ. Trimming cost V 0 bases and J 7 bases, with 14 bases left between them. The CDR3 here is CASSLAGSAREQYF. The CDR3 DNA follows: TGCGCCAGCAGCTTGGCGGGGTCTGCAAGGGAGCAGTACTTC.